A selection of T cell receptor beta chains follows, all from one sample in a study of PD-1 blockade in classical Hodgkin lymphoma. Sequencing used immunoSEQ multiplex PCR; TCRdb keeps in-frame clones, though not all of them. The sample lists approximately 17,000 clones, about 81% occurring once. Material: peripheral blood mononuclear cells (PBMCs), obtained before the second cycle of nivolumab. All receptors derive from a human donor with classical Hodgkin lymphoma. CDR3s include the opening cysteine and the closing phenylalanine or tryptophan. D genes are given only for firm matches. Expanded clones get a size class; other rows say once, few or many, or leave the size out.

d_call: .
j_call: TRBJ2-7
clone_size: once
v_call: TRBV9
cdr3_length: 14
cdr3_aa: CASSVGAESYEQYF
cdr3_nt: TGTGCCAGCAGCGTAGGGGCTGAGTCCTACGAGCAGTACTTC

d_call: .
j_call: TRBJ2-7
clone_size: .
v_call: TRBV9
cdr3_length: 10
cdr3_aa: CASDDDGQYF
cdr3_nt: TGTGCCAGCGATGACGACGGGCAGTACTTC

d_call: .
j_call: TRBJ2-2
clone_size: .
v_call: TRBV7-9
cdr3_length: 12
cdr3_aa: CASSPTPGELFF
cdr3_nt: TGTGCCAGCAGCCCTACCCCCGGGGAGCTGTTTTTT

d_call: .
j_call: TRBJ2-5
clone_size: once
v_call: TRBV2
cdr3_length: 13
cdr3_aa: CASGIGAEETQYF
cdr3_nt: TGTGCCAGCGGAATAGGAGCGGAAGAGACCCAGTACTTC

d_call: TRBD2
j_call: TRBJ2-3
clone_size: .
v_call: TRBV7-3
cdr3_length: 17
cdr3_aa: CASSFGVAGGLADTQYF
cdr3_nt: TGTGCCAGCAGCTTTGGAGTAGCGGGGGGCCTCGCAGATACGCAGTATTTT

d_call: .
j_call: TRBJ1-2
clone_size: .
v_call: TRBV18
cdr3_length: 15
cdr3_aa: CASSPPSAGLYGYTF
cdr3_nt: TGTGCCAGCTCACCACCGTCGGCAGGGCTCTATGGCTACACCTTC

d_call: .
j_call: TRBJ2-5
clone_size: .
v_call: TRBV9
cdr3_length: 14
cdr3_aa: CASSVEGAWETQYF
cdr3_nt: TGTGCCAGCAGCGTAGAAGGGGCTTGGGAGACCCAGTACTTC

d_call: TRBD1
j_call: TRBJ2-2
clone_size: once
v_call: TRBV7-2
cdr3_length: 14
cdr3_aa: CASTQQGYTGELFF
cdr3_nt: TGTGCCAGCACTCAACAGGGGTACACCGGGGAGCTGTTTTTT

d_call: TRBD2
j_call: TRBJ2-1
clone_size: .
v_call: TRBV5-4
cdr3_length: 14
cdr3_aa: CASSLELAGGNPFF
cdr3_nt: TGTGCCAGCAGCTTGGAACTAGCGGGGGGGAACCCGTTCTTC

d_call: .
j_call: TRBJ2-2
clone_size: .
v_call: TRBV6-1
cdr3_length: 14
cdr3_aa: CASSELGVTGELFF
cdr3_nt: TGTGCCAGCAGTGAGCTGGGGGTCACCGGGGAGCTGTTTTTT

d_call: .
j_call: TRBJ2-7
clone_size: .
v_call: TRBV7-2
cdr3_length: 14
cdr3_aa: CASSLLYYGAEQYF
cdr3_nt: TGTGCCAGCAGCCTACTCTACTATGGAGCCGAGCAGTACTTC

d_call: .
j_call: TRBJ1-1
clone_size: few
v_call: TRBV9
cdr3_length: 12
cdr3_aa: CASKAIRTEAFF
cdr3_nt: TGTGCCAGCAAGGCCATAAGGACTGAAGCTTTCTTT

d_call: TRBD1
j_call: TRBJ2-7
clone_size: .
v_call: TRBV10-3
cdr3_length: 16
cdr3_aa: CAISESTGTGVYEQYF
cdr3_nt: TGTGCCATCAGTGAGTCCACCGGGACAGGGGTCTACGAGCAGTACTTC

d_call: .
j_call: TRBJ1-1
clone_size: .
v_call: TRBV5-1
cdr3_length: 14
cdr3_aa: CASSLEPFDTEAFF
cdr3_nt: TGCGCCAGCAGCTTGGAACCATTTGACACTGAAGCTTTCTTT

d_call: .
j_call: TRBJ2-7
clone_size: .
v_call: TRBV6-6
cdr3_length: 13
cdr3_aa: CASSSPISYEQYF
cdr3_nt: TGTGCCAGCAGTTCTCCAATCTCCTACGAGCAGTACTTC

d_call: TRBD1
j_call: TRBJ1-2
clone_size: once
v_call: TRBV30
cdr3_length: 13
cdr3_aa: CAWGTGNKYGYTF
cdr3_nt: TGTGCCTGGGGGACAGGGAACAAGTATGGCTACACCTTC

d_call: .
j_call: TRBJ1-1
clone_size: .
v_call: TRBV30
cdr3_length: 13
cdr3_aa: CAWSLQAATEAFF
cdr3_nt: TGTGCCTGGAGTTTACAGGCGGCCACTGAAGCTTTCTTT

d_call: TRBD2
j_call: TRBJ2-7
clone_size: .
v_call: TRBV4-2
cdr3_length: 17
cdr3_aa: CASSQGRLGGGVYEQYF
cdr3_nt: TGTGCCAGCAGCCAAGGGAGACTGGGCGGGGGGGTATACGAGCAGTACTTC

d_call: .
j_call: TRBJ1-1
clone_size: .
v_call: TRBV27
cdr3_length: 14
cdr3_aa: CASSSPRGNTEAFF
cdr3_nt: TGTGCCAGCAGTTCCCCACGGGGGAACACTGAAGCTTTCTTT

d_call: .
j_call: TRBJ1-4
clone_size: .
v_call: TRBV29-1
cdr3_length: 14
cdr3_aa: CSYKGDGINEKLFF
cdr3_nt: TGCAGCTATAAGGGGGACGGTATTAATGAAAAACTGTTTTTT

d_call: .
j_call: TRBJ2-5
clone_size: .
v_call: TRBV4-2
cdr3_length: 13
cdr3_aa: CASSRGPQETQYF
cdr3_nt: TGTGCCAGCAGCCGGGGGCCCCAAGAGACCCAGTACTTC

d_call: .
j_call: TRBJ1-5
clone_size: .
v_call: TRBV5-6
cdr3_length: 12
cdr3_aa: CASRQQGGPQHF
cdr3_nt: TGTGCCAGCAGGCAACAGGGTGGGCCCCAGCATTTT

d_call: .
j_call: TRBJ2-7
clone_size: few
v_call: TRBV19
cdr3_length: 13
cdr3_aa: CASSLGPPYEQYF
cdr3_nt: TGTGCCAGTAGTCTGGGGCCCCCCTACGAGCAGTACTTC

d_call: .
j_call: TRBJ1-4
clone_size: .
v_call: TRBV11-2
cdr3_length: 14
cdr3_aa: CASSLGGVGEKLFF
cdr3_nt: TGTGCCAGCAGCTTAGGTGGGGTCGGTGAAAAACTGTTTTTT

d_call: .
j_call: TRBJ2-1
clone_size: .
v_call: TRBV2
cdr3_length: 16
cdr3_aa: CASSKTTPVFNNEQFF
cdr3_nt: TGTGCCAGCAGTAAAACTACTCCTGTCTTTAACAATGAGCAGTTCTTC

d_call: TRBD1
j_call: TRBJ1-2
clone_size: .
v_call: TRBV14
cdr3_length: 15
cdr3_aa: CASSHLNDRAYGYTF
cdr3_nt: TGTGCCAGCAGCCACCTTAACGACAGGGCCTATGGCTACACCTTC

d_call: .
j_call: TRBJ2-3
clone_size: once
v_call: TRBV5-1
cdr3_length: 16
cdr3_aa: CASSSTTWAAEDTQYF
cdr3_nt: TGCGCCAGCAGCTCTACCACGTGGGCCGCAGAGGATACGCAGTATTTT